These 9 T cell receptor beta chains share one sample of origin, sequenced in a study of control samples from healthy donors and cancer patients. The method was immunoSEQ multiplex PCR; TCRdb's version includes in-frame clones alone and lacks a portion of them. Seen here are some 130,000 clones, approximately 90% observed once, and the top ten hold around 8.2%. The source material was blood. Receptor source: a woman aged 25 to 39 in good health.

V and J are TRBV5-1 and TRBJ2-6; 9 nucleotides match TRBD1. CDR3 size: 17 residues. From germline, CDR1 is SGHRS and CDR2 YFSETQ. Trimming cost V 4 bases and J 3 bases; bases outside gene matches: 8. The CDR3 region has the DNA TGCGCCAGCAGCGAAGGGGACAGGGTGTATGGGGCCAACGTCCTGACTTTC. It yields the protein CASSEGDRVYGANVLTF.

The chain is built from TRBV11-2 and TRBJ2-5; 7 bases line up with TRBD1. Germline-derived CDR1 and CDR2 are SGHAT and FQNNGV. The V segment lost 6 bases and the J segment 5 bases; nucleotides outside the gene matches: 9. This CDR3 comprises 14 residues. CDR3 nucleotides: TGTGCCAGCAGACCCCACAGGGGTTGGGAGACCCAGTACTTC. Its translation: CASRPHRGWETQYF.

This clone was observed a single time. The chain joins TRBV29-1 to TRBJ2-7, with 7 bases fitting TRBD2. The CDR3 extends over 12 amino acids. In germline, CDR1 is SQVTM, CDR2 ANQGSEA. V was clipped by 4 bases and J by 4 bases; unmatched bases: 4. The CDR3 protein is CSVAAGTYEQYF. CDR3 in DNA: TGCAGCGTTGCAGCGGGAACTTACGAGCAGTACTTC.

The chain has TRBV5-4 and TRBJ2-5; D remains unclear. Germline V gene sequence: CDR1 SGHNT, CDR2 YYREEE (reference sequence). Trimming took off 6 bases at V and 2 bases at J, with 11 bases between the two ends. The CDR3 length is 13 residues. CDR3 residues: CASTADRQETQYF. Here the CDR3 DNA reads TGTGCCAGCACCGCGGACCGGCAAGAGACCCAGTACTTC.

The V and J genes are TRBV29-1 and TRBJ2-7; D not certain. The CDR3 loop spans 12 amino acids. The V end lost 0 bases, the J end lost 6 bases, and 9 bases lay between the germline ends. Germline loops: CDR1 SQVTM, CDR2 ANQGSEA. The CDR3 bases are TGCAGCGTTGAAGATGCCGGTTTCGAGCAGTACTTC. It yields the protein CSVEDAGFEQYF.

V is TRBV6-5 and J is TRBJ2-5; a weak D match, TRBD1 (6 bases). CDR1 is MNHEY, CDR2 SVGAGI, per germline. There are 15 residues in the CDR3. V shed 6 bases and J shed 5 bases, with 19 bases lying between them. For the CDR3, the DNA is TGTGCCAGCAGGAGTAAGGGTCTCCAGGGGGAGACCCAGTACTTC. As protein: CASRSKGLQGETQYF.

V is TRBV2 and J is TRBJ1-3; D remains unclear. The germline gives CDR1 SNHLY, CDR2 FYNNEI. With 6 bases removed from V and 4 bases from J, the gap between germline ends came to 7 bases. The CDR3 is made up of 12 amino acids. CDR3 loop: CASSPVGNTIYF. The CDR3 DNA follows: TGTGCCAGCAGCCCGGTCGGAAACACCATATATTTT.

DNA of the CDR3: TGTGCCAGCAGCTTAGGGGTCGGGCAGACCGTCAACGAGCAGTACTTC. The encoded protein is CASSLGVGQTVNEQYF. The J gene is TRBJ2-7, the V gene TRBV7-3, with unresolved D. CDR3 length: 16 amino acids. V shed 2 bases and J shed 5 bases, with 19 bases lying between them. Germline V gene lookup returns CDR1 SGHTA and CDR2 FQGTGA.

The J gene is TRBJ2-3, the V gene TRBV7-2; TRBD2 aligns across 9 bases. V was clipped by 0 bases and J by 5 bases; unmatched bases: 9. The CDR3 length is 17 residues. Germline V gene data show CDR1 as SGHTA and CDR2 as FQGNSA. The CDR3 reads CASSLAWREGREDTQYF. The CDR3 DNA sequence: TGTGCCAGCAGCTTAGCTTGGCGGGAGGGCCGGGAAGATACGCAGTATTTT.